Listed here is a single T cell receptor beta chain. Looked up from germline, CDR1 is SGHRS and CDR2 is YFSETQ. V was cut by 10 bases and J by 5 bases, with 17 bases left in between. The CDR3 is made up of 13 amino acids. Participants came from 24 US areas, aged roughly 18 to 100 years. Assignments of participants to cohorts depended upon their own reported clinical history. The protocol was immunoSEQ multiplex PCR, while the TCRdb copy is restricted to in-frame clones and leaves out a portion. The sample contains about 46,000 clones, 85% to 90% of which appear only once. The sample is drawn from a study of blood T cell repertoires in COVID-19.

Source material: PBMCs or T cells enriched from blood (not recorded which). The receptor's source is a woman in her forties or fifties who had recovered from COVID-19. This rearrangement joins TRBV5-1 to TRBJ2-3; possibly TRBD1 for D (5 bases). The CDR3 DNA reads TGCGCCTCCCGACAGTTCCAAGTAGATACGCAGTATTTT. Its protein product is CASRQFQVDTQYF.